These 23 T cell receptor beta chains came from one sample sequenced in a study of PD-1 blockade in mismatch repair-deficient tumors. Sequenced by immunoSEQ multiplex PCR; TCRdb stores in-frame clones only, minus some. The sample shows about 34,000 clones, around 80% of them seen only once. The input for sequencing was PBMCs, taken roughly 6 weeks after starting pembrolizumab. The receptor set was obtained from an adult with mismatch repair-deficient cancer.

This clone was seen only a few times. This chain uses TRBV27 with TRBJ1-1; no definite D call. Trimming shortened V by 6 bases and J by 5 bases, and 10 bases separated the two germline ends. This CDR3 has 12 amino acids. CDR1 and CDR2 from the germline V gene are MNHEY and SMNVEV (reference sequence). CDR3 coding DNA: TGTGCCAGCAGGGCAGGATGGACTGAAGCTTTCTTT. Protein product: CASRAGWTEAFF.

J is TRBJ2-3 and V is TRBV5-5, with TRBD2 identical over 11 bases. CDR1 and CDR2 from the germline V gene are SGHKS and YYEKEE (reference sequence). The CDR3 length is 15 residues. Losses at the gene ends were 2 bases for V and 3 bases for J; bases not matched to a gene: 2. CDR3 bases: TGTGCCAGCAGCTTCATAGCGGGAGGGACAGATACGCAGTATTTT. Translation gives CASSFIAGGTDTQYF. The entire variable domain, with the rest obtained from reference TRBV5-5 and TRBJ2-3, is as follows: DAGVTQSPTHLIKTRGQQVTLRCSPISGHKSVSWYQQVLGQGPQFIFQYYEKEERGRGNFPDRFSARQFPNYSSELNVNALLLGDSALYLCASSFIAGGTDTQYFGPGTRLTVL.

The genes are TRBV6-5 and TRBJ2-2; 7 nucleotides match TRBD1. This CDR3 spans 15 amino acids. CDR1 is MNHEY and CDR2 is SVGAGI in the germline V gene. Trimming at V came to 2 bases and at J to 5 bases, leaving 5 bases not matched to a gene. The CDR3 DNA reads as TGTGCCAGCAGTTACGAGGGGGCGCGTACCGGGGAGCTGTTTTTT. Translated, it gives CASSYEGARTGELFF.

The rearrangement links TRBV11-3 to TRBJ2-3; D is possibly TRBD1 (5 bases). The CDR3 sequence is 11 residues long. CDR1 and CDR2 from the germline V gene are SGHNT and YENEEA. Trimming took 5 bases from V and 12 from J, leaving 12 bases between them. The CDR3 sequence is CASSHQGRQYF. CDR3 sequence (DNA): TGTGCCAGCAGCCATCAGGGAAGACAGTATTTT.

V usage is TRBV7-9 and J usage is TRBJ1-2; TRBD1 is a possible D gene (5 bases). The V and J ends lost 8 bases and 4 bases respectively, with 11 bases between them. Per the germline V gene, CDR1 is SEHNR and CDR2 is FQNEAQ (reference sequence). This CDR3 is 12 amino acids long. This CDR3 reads CASGRAIYGYTF. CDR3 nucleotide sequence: TGTGCCAGCGGCAGGGCGATCTATGGCTACACCTTC.

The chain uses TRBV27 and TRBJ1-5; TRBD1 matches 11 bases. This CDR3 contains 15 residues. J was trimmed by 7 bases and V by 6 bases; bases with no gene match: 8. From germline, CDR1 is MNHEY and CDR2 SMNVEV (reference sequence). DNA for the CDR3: TGTGCCAGCAGCTCTCGGACAGGGGGCGAGCAGCCCCAGCATTTT. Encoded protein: CASSSRTGGEQPQHF.

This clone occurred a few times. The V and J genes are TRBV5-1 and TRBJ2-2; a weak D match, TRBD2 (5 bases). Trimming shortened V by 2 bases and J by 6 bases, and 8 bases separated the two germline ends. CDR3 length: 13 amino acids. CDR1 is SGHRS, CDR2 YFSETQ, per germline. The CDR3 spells CASSLAVAGELFF. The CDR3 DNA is TGCGCCAGCAGCTTAGCGGTGGCCGGGGAGCTGTTTTTT.

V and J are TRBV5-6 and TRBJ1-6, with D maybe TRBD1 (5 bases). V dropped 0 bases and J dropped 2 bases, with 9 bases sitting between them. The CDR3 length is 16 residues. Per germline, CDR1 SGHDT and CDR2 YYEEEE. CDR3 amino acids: CASSLGGHTYNSPLHF. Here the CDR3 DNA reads TGTGCCAGCAGCTTGGGTGGACATACCTATAATTCACCCCTCCACTTT.

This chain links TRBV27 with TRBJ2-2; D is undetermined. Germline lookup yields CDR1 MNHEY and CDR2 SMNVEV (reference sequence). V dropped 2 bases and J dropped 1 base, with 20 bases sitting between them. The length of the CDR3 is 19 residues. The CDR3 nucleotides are TGTGCCAGCAGTTTAAAACGGGTGTCCCCTTTAATGAACACCGGGGAGCTGTTTTTT. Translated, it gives CASSLKRVSPLMNTGELFF.

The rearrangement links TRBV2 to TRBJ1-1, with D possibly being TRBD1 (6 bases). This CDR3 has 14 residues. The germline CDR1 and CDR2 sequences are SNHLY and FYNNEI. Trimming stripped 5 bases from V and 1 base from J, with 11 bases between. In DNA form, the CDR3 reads TGTGCCAGCAGTTTATTAGGGGGGAACACTGAAGCTTTCTTT. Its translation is CASSLLGGNTEAFF. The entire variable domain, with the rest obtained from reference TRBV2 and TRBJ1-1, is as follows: EPEVTQTPSHQVTQMGQEVILRCVPISNHLYFYWYRQILGQKVEFLVSFYNNEISEKSEIFDDQFSVERPDGSNFTLKIRSTKLEDSAMYFCASSLLGGNTEAFFGQGTRLTVV.

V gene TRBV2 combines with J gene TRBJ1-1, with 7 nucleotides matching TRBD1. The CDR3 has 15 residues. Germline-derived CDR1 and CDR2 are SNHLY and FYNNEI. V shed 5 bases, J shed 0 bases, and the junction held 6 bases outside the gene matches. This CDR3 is CASSRDSSMNTEAFF. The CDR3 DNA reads TGTGCCAGCAGTAGGGACAGCAGTATGAACACTGAAGCTTTCTTT.

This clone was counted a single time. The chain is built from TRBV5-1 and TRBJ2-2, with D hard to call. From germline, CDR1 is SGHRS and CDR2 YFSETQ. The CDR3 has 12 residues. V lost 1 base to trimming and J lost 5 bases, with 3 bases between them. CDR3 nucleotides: TGCGCCAGCAGCTTGTTAACCGGGGAGCTGTTTTTT. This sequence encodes CASSLLTGELFF.

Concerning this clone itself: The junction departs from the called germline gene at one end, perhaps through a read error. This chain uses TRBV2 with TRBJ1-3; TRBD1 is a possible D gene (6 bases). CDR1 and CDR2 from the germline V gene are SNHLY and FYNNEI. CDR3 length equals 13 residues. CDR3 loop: CASSPQGTHLVFF. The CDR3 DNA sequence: TGTGCCAGCAGTCCCCAGGGGACCCATCTCGTATTTTTT. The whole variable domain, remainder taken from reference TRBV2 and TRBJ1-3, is EPEVTQTPSHQVTQMGQEVILRCVPISNHLYFYWYRQILGQKVEFLVSFYNNEISEKSEIFDDQFSVERPDGSNFTLKIRSTKLEDSAMYFCASSPQGTHLVFFGEGSWLTVV.

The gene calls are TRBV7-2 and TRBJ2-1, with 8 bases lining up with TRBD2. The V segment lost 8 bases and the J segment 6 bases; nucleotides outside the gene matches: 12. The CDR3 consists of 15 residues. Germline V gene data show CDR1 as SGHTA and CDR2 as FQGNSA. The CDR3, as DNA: TGTGCCAGCGGCCCAGCGGGAGTGAATCCCAATGAGCAGTTCTTC. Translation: CASGPAGVNPNEQFF. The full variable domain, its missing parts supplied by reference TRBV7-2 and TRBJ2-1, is GAGVSQSPSNKVTEKGKDVELRCDPISGHTALYWYRQSLGQGLEFLIYFQGNSAPDKSGLPSDRFSAERTGGSVSTLTIQRTQQEDSAVYLCASGPAGVNPNEQFFGPGTRLTVL.

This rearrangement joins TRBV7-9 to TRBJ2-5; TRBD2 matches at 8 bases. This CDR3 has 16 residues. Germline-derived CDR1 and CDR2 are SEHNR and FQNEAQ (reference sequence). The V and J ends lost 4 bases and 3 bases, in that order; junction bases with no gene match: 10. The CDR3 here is CASSSSGTRNKETQYF. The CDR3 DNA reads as TGTGCCAGCAGCTCCAGTGGGACTAGGAATAAAGAGACCCAGTACTTC.

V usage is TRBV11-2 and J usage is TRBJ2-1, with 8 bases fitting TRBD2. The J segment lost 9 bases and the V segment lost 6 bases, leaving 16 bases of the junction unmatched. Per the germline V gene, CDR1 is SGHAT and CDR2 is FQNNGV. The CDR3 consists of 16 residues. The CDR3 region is CASSPEGVAGYFEQFF. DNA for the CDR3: TGTGCCAGCAGTCCAGAGGGGGTAGCGGGATACTTTGAGCAGTTCTTC.

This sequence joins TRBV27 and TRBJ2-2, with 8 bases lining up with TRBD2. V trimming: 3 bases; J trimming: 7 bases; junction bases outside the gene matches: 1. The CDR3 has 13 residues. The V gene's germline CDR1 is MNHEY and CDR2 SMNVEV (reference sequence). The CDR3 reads CASSFGGDGELFF. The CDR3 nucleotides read TGTGCCAGCAGTTTCGGGGGGGACGGGGAGCTGTTTTTT.

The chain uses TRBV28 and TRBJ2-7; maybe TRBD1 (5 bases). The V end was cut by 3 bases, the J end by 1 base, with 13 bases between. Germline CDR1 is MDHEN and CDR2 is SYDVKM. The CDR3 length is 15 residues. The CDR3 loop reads CASSFVGDLSYEQYF. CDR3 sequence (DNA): TGTGCCAGCAGTTTTGTAGGGGATCTATCCTACGAGCAGTACTTC.

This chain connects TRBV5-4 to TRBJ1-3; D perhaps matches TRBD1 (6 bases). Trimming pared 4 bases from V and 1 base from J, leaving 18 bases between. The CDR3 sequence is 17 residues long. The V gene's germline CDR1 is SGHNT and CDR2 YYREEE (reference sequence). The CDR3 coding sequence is TGTGCCAGCAGCCATCCGGGGGGGCTCGGTTCTGGAAACACCATATATTTT. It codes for CASSHPGGLGSGNTIYF.

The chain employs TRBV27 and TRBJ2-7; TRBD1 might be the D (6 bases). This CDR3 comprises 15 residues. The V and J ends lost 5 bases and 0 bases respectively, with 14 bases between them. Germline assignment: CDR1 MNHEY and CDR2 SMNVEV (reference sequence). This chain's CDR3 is CASSAHRVSSYEQYF. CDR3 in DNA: TGTGCCAGCAGTGCCCACAGGGTGAGCTCCTACGAGCAGTACTTC.

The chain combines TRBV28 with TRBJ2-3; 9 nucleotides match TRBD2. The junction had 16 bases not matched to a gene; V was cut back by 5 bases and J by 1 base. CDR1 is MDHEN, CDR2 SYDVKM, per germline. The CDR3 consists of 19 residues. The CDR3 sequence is CASSPLGLAGAPGTDTQYF. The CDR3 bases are TGTGCCAGCAGTCCCCTTGGATTAGCGGGAGCCCCAGGCACAGATACGCAGTATTTT.

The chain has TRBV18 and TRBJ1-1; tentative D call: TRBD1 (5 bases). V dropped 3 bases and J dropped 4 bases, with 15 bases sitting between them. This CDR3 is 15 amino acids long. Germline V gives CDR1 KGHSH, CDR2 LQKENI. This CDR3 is CASSPSGSQATEAFF. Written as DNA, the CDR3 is TGTGCCAGCTCACCCTCCGGGTCACAGGCCACTGAAGCTTTCTTT.

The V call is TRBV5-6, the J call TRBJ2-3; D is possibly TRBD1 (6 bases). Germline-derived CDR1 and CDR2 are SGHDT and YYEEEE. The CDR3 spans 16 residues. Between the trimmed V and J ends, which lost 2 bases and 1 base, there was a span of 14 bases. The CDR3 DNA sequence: TGTGCCAGCAGCTTTCCAGGGGCGGAGGGCACAGATACGCAGTATTTT. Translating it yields CASSFPGAEGTDTQYF.